This T cell receptor beta chain is from a study of tumor-infiltrating lymphocytes in primary liver carcinoma. General study points: Top-250-clone fractions were significantly higher in tumors than in blood (p = 0.039).

A constant-region primer served to make TCR beta cDNA from 500 to 550 ng total RNA. Generation of the TCR beta libraries relied on three nested multiplex PCR rounds using slightly modified ARM-PCR. Using its own MiXCR run on the multiplex PCR reads, TCRdb lists one record per CDR3 protein. The sample yields around 70,000 distinct CDR3 sequences, approximately 70% seen once. Concerning this clonotype: The target antigen is unknown. This CDR3 fails to terminate in the conserved phenylalanine or tryptophan, so it likely reflects a read error.

The tissue used was unsorted bulk material of about 19-33 mg. RNA and DNA were co-extracted from it with the AllPrep DNA/RNA mini kit. Five separate regions were sampled from each tumor. Sequencing was carried out using liver tumor tissue from sampling region 4. Stated subset: tumor region T4, right-lateral pole. The sequence came from a man between 40 and 49 years old with primary liver carcinoma and hepatitis B virus infection.

CDR3 region: CATGSRDSAHQETQYS. Written as DNA, the CDR3 is TGTGCCACCGGATCCCGGGACTCGGCTCACCAAGAGACCCAGTACTCC. V gene TRBV11-2 combines with J gene TRBJ2-5, with D possibly TRBD2 on 6 matching bases. This CDR3 region has 16 residues. Germline lookup yields CDR1 SGHAT and CDR2 FQNNGV. The ends were cut back, 10 bases at V and 0 bases at J, with 21 bases in the middle.